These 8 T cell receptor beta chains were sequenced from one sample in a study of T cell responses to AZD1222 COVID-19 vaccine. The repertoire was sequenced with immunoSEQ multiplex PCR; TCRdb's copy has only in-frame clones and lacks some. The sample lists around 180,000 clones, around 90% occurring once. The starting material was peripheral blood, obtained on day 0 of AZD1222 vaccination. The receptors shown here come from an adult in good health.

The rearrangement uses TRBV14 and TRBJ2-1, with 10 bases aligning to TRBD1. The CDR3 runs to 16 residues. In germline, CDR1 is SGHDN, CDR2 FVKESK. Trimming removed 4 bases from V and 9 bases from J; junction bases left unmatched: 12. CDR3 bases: TGTGCCAGCAGCCTCCGGACAGGGGGTGGTCCGGGTGAGCAGTTCTTC. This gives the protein CASSLRTGGGPGEQFF.

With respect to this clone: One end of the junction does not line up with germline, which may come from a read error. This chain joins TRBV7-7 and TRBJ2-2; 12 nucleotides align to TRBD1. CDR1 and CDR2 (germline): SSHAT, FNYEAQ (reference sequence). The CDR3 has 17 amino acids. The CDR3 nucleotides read TGTGCTAGCAGCTTCAGTTGGGACAGGGGGCTCACCGGGGAGCTGTTTTTT. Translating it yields CASSFSWDRGLTGELFF. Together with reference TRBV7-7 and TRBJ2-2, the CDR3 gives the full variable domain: GAGVSQSPRYKVTKRGQDVTLRCDPISSHATLYWYQQALGQGPEFLTYFNYEAQPDKSGLPSDRFSAERPEGSISTLTIQRTEQRDSAMYRCASSFSWDRGLTGELFFGEGSRLTVL.

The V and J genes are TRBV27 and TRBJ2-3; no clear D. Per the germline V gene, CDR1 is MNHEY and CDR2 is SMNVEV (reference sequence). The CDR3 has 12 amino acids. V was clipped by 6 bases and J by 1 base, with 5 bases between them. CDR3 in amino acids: CASSHRTDTQYF. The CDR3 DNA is TGTGCCAGCAGCCACCGCACAGATACGCAGTATTTT.

DNA for the CDR3: TGCGCCAGCAGCCAAGCCGCGGAGTTGATAAATGAAAAACTGTTTTTT. Protein product: CASSQAAELINEKLFF. This chain joins TRBV4-1 and TRBJ1-4, with D uncertain. V was trimmed by 1 base and J by 5 bases, leaving 14 bases between them. CDR3 length equals 16 residues. Germline CDR1 reads MGHRA; CDR2 reads YSYEKL.

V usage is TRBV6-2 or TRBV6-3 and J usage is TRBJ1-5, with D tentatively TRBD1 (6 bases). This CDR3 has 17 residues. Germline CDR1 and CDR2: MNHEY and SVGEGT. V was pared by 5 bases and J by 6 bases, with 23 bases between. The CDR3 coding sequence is TGTGCCAGCAGTAACGAAGGGGGGATTGCTCTATTTCAGCCCCAGCATTTT. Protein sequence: CASSNEGGIALFQPQHF.

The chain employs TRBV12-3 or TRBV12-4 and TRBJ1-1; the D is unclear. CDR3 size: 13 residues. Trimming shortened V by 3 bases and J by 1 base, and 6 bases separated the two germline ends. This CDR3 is CASSFRRNTEAFF. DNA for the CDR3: TGTGCCAGCAGTTTTCGTCGGAACACTGAAGCTTTCTTT.

The CDR3, as DNA: TGTGCCAGCAGCTCTCGACGGGGAGGGAATTCACCCCTCCACTTT. The encoded protein is CASSSRRGGNSPLHF. The V call is TRBV7-9, the J call TRBJ1-6; D call uncertain. Germline values: CDR1 SEHNR, CDR2 FQNEAQ (reference sequence). This CDR3 has 15 amino acids. The V gene lost 4 bases and the J gene lost 7 bases, with 14 bases spanning the gap.

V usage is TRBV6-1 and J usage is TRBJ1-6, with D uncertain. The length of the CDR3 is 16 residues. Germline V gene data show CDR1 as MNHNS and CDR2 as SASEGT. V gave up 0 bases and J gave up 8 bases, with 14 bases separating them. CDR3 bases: TGTGCCAGCAGTGAAGCAGGGATTGGGGTTGATTCACCCCTCCACTTT. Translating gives CASSEAGIGVDSPLHF.